This is a list of T cell receptor beta chains from one sample in a study of blood T cell repertoires in COVID-19. Only in-frame clones appear in the TCRdb table, and some are missing; sequencing was by immunoSEQ multiplex PCR. The table has some 41,000 clones, about 91% seen once. The material sequenced was peripheral blood. Every receptor here comes from a woman in her twenties or thirties in a cohort sampled during active COVID-19. CDR3s include the opening cysteine and the closing phenylalanine or tryptophan. Each record gives: clone size, J gene, V gene, D gene, CDR3 DNA, CDR3 protein. The D gene is left open where the match is weak. Some rows have no size entry. The others give once, few or many, or a class for an expanded clone.

.	TRBJ2-7	TRBV6-5	TRBD2	TGTGCCAGCAGTCCAGGACTAGCGGGAGTTGGGGAGCAGTACTTC	CASSPGLAGVGEQYF
.	TRBJ2-7	TRBV5-6	TRBD2	TGTGCCAGCAGCTTGGAGGGAGGGTGGGAGCAGTACTTC	CASSLEGGWEQYF
.	TRBJ2-7	TRBV30	.	TGTGCCTGGACTAGCGTCTCCTACGAGCAGTACTTC	CAWTSVSYEQYF
medium-sized	TRBJ2-4	TRBV18	TRBD2	TGTGCCAGCTCACCGGTTAGCGGGAGATCGGGAGCCAAAAACATTCAGTACTTC	CASSPVSGRSGAKNIQYF
.	TRBJ2-6	TRBV19	.	TGTGCCAGTAGTATAAAGGGGGTCTCTGGGGCCAACGTCCTGACTTTC	CASSIKGVSGANVLTF
.	TRBJ2-2	TRBV5-1	.	TGCGCCAGCAGCTTGGAAGGGGCCACCGGGGAGCTGTTTTTT	CASSLEGATGELFF
.	TRBJ2-2	TRBV7-9	TRBD1	TGTGCCAGCAGCCCCCGGACAGGGCCTAGGGAGCTGTTTTTT	CASSPRTGPRELFF
.	TRBJ2-4	TRBV4-3	.	TGCGCCAGCGGGTATCGCGGGGCCAAAAACATTCAGTACTTC	CASGYRGAKNIQYF
.	TRBJ1-1	TRBV13	.	TGTGCCAGCAGCCTCCGGGGTGGGGCTTTCTTT	CASSLRGGAFF
.	TRBJ2-3	TRBV9	.	TGTGCCAGCAGCTTGTACGGGAGCACAGATACGCAGTATTTT	CASSLYGSTDTQYF
.	TRBJ1-2	TRBV30	.	TGTGCCTGGACCACTCAGGGTCGGTACTATGGCTACACCTTC	CAWTTQGRYYGYTF
.	TRBJ2-2	TRBV18	TRBD2	TGTGCCAGCTCACCCTTAACTAGCGGGAACACCGGGGAGCTGTTTTTT	CASSPLTSGNTGELFF
.	TRBJ2-7	TRBV4-1	TRBD2	TGCGCCAGCAGCCAAGAGCCCCCCTCGACTAGCGGGAGCTACGAGCAGTACTTC	CASSQEPPSTSGSYEQYF
.	TRBJ2-7	TRBV30	.	TGTGCCTGGATCACACGATCCGCCTACGAGCAGTACTTC	CAWITRSAYEQYF
.	TRBJ2-2	TRBV3-1/TRBV3-2	.	TGTGCCAGCGGAGGAGGGAAGGTCACCGGGGAGCTGTTTTTT	CASGGGKVTGELFF
.	TRBJ1-3	TRBV7-9	.	TGTGCCAGCAGCTTAGGGACGGGGTCCGGCGGAAACACCATATATTTT	CASSLGTGSGGNTIYF
.	TRBJ1-4	TRBV21-1	.	TGTGCCAGCACCAGAAAGACAGGGAATGAAAAACTGTTTTTT	CASTRKTGNEKLFF
.	TRBJ1-2	TRBV11-1	.	TGTGCCAGCAGCTTAGTACACAACTATGGCTACACCTTC	CASSLVHNYGYTF
.	TRBJ1-5	TRBV24-1	TRBD1	TGTGCCACCAGTGGTCCGGACAGGGGTCAGAGCAATCAGCCCCAGCATTTT	CATSGPDRGQSNQPQHF
.	TRBJ1-3	TRBV19	.	TGTGCCAGTAGTATTGACAGTCCCTCTGGAAACACCATATATTTT	CASSIDSPSGNTIYF
.	TRBJ2-7	TRBV5-6	.	TGTGCCAGCAGCTTAATGTTGGGTGAGGGGGTCTACGAGCAGTACTTC	CASSLMLGEGVYEQYF
.	TRBJ1-4	TRBV30	TRBD1	TGTGCCTGGAGTGCCCTGACAGGGTCGGGTGAAAAACTGTTTTTT	CAWSALTGSGEKLFF
.	TRBJ1-2	TRBV5-6	.	TGTGCCAGCAGCTCTACCGAGACAGGTCTTTCCCGGTGGTATGGCTACACCTTC	CASSSTETGLSRWYGYTF
.	TRBJ1-5	TRBV6-5	.	TGTGCCAGCAGTCCTCTCGGTAACAATCAGCCCCAGCATTTT	CASSPLGNNQPQHF